The subject of this entry is one TCR beta chain. The target antigen is unknown. A read error may explain this, as a much larger clone is one base away. Amplified TCR beta CDR3 regions derived from RNA transcripts. Carried out on the TCR CDR3, a first-round RT-PCR used the HTBI primer set. TCRdb called the multiplex PCR reads again in MiXCR, with one record for every CDR3 protein. The data contain hundreds of thousands of distinct CDR3 sequences, more than 12% of them seen just once; the ten biggest clones take up around an eighth. Germline values: CDR1 DFQATT, CDR2 SNEGSKA (reference sequence). The CDR3 contains 15 residues. V was pared by 5 bases and J by 9 bases, with 16 bases of the junction left unmatched. The record originates from a study of T cells in Graves' hyperthyroidism and ophthalmopathy. On the study more broadly: Peripheral blood was taken when the disease was first diagnosed, before any treatment began.

General study points: Ophthalmopathy could be told apart from stable hyperthyroidism with a 13 V-J model. Clonotypes that were expanded in thyroid above 0.001 mostly appeared in blood too.

From roughly 9.2 ml of fresh peripheral blood, PBMCs were isolated. The sample taken for sequencing was blood. The chain is built from TRBV20-1 and TRBJ1-5; 7 bases match TRBD1. This receptor was identified in a woman in her fifties or sixties with Graves' ophthalmopathy. CDR3 loop: CSARTGVIVDRPQHF. CDR3 DNA sequence: TGCAGTGCTCGAACAGGGGTTATTGTGGATCGGCCCCAGCATTTT.